Below, 25 T cell receptor beta chains from the same sample are listed, as sequenced in a study of CD8+CD57+ T cells in acquired aplastic anemia. CDR3 and TCR beta VDJ profiling relied on genomic DNA as the template. TCRdb analysed the reads with MiXCR anew, one entry per CDR3 protein. The table records about 220,000 distinct CDR3 sequences, 30% to 35% of them present only once. Sequencing was carried out using sorted CD4+, CD8+, or CD8+CD57+ T cells (not recorded which) from PBMCs. Every receptor here comes from a human donor in good health, serving as a control.

In its sample, this clonotype was seen once. This may be a read error: a much more frequent sequence differs by one nucleotide. The V and J genes are TRBV7-8 and TRBJ2-7, with 7 bases matching TRBD2. Germline V lookup: CDR1 SGHVS, CDR2 FQNEAQ. This CDR3 contains 13 residues. CDR3 amino acids: CAGSRGGDAEQYF. Here the CDR3 DNA reads TGTGCCGGCAGCCGGGGAGGGGACGCCGAGCAGTACTTC.

On this clonotype: This could be a read error, since a much larger clone is one nucleotide away. The chain is built from TRBV20-1 and TRBJ2-4; 7 bases fit TRBD2. The CDR3 extends over 11 amino acids. CDR1 and CDR2 from the germline V gene are DFQATT and SNEGSKA (reference sequence). V shed 7 bases, J shed 8 bases, and the junction held 5 bases outside the gene matches. The CDR3 protein is CSGGRADIQYF. CDR3 in DNA: TGCAGTGGGGGGAGGGCAGACATTCAGTACTTC.

The chain uses TRBV29-1 and TRBJ2-1, with D tentatively TRBD1 or TRBD2 (5 bases each). Per the germline V gene, CDR1 is SQVTM and CDR2 is ANQGSEA. The CDR3 totals 12 residues. The ends were cut back, 4 bases at V and 6 bases at J, with 10 bases in the middle. CDR3 DNA sequence: TGCAGCGTTGTGTGGGGGATCAATGAGCAGTTCTTC. This codes for CSVVWGINEQFF.

This clonotype was seen at least ten times. The chain uses TRBV4-1 and TRBJ2-7, with 9 nucleotides matching TRBD1. The V gene end was trimmed by 0 bases and the J gene end by 5 bases; junction bases not matched to a gene: 8. Germline loops: CDR1 MGHRA, CDR2 YSYEKL. CDR3 length: 16 amino acids. DNA of the CDR3: TGCGCCAGCAGCCAAGATCCGGGACAGGGAGTGGACGAGCAGTACTTC. Its translation is CASSQDPGQGVDEQYF.

This clonotype was recorded many times. Here the CDR3 DNA reads TGTGCCAGCAGCTTAGTGGGAGGGGAGGCCTACGAGCAGTACTTC. Translating it yields CASSLVGGEAYEQYF. The V gene is TRBV7-8, the J gene TRBJ2-7, with TRBD2 matching 7 bases. Trimming removed 1 base from V and 2 bases from J; junction bases left unmatched: 5. This CDR3 comprises 15 residues. Germline assignment: CDR1 SGHVS and CDR2 FQNEAQ.

This clonotype was detected many times. The gene calls are TRBV2 and TRBJ1-4; D ambiguous. Between the trimmed V and J ends, which lost 8 bases and 6 bases, there was a span of 13 bases. The CDR3 sequence is 13 residues long. Germline CDR1 reads SNHLY; CDR2 reads FYNNEI. In DNA form, the CDR3 reads TGTGCCAGCCGGACCGATCGGTATGAAAAACTGTTTTTT. This sequence encodes CASRTDRYEKLFF.

This clonotype has at least ten counts. The chain is built from TRBV10-2 and TRBJ2-7, with D possibly being TRBD1 or TRBD2 (5 bases each). The CDR3 spans 14 residues. Deletions cut 3 bases from V and 2 bases from J, with 11 bases between. The germline V gene has CDR1 WSHSY and CDR2 SAAADI. Here the CDR3 reads CASSDTGDPYEQYF. Written as DNA, the CDR3 is TGCGCCAGCAGTGATACTGGGGACCCCTACGAGCAGTACTTC.

This clonotype was recorded at least ten times. V is TRBV6-1 and J is TRBJ1-3, with TRBD1 as a possible D gene (5 bases). This CDR3 is 14 amino acids long. Trimming shortened V by 5 bases and J by 2 bases, and 10 bases separated the two germline ends. The V gene's germline CDR1 is MNHNS and CDR2 SASEGT. CDR3 DNA sequence: TGTGCCAGCAGTAGCGGGGACGCTGGAAACACCATATATTTT. It yields the protein CASSSGDAGNTIYF.

As concerns this clonotype: A much larger clonotype is one base distant, so this may be a read error. This CDR3 fails to terminate in the conserved phenylalanine or tryptophan, so it likely reflects a read error. The chain is built from TRBV7-2 and TRBJ2-7; possible D gene TRBD1, 6 bases. This CDR3 contains 13 residues. Germline V gene data show CDR1 as SGHTA and CDR2 as FQGNSA. The ends were cut back, 3 bases at V and 3 bases at J, with 9 bases in the middle. Written as DNA, the CDR3 is TGTGCCAGCAGCTTGGACAGTTACTACGAGCAGTACCTC. Amino acids: CASSLDSYYEQYL.

The chain is built from TRBV19 and TRBJ1-2, with 9 bases identical to TRBD1. The length of the CDR3 is 12 residues. Unmatched junction bases numbered 4, after V lost 7 bases and J lost 7 bases. Germline CDR1 LNHDA, CDR2 SQIVND (reference sequence). DNA of the CDR3: TGTGCCAGTACCGGGACAGGGACTGGCTACACCTTC. Its translation is CASTGTGTGYTF.

In the case of this clonotype: One junction end does not reproduce the germline sequence, and a read error may be involved. CDR3 in DNA: TGTGCCAGCAGCCATTTAAATCAGCGGGAGGTGACCGGGGGGCTGTTTTTT. This translates into CASSHLNQREVTGGLFF. J is TRBJ2-2 and V is TRBV4-2, with TRBD2 matching over 9 bases. There are 17 residues in the CDR3. The germline CDR1 and CDR2 sequences are LGHNA and YNFKEQ.

The chain combines TRBV10-3 with TRBJ2-6; D uncertain. The germline V gene has CDR1 ENHRY and CDR2 SYGVKD. V was pared by 0 bases and J by 4 bases, with 4 bases between. This CDR3 has 14 residues. The CDR3 DNA reads as TGTGCCATCAGTGAGTCGGCCGGGGCCAACGTCCTGACTTTC. This encodes CAISESAGANVLTF.

The chain is built from TRBV7-3 and TRBJ2-5, with TRBD2 identical over 9 bases. V lost 3 bases and J lost 3; bases outside the gene matches: 5. The CDR3 length is 15 residues. Germline V CDR1 and CDR2: SGHTA, FQGTGA. DNA of the CDR3: TGTGCCAGCAGCTTTAGCGGGGGCCGGGAAGAGACCCAGTACTTC. Translating gives CASSFSGGREETQYF.

Ten or more counts support this clonotype. The chain has TRBV6-5 and TRBJ1-2, with 11 bases matching TRBD1. With 2 bases clipped from V and 6 bases from J, the junction kept 8 bases outside the gene matches. The CDR3 runs to 16 residues. Germline CDR1 and CDR2: MNHEY and SVGAGI. CDR3 amino acids: CASSYRLGQGEDGYTF. Written as DNA, the CDR3 is TGTGCCAGCAGTTACAGATTGGGACAGGGGGAGGATGGCTACACCTTC.

Note on this clonotype: At one of its ends the junction is not consistent with the germline gene, which may arise from a read error. This rearrangement joins TRBV7-2 to TRBJ1-1; no definite D call. Germline V gene data show CDR1 as SGHTA and CDR2 as FQGNSA. The CDR3 runs 14 residues. The CDR3 here is CASNLRETNTKAFF. CDR3 in DNA: TGTGCCAGCAATTTACGGGAGACTAACACTAAAGCTTTCTTT.

Here the CDR3 reads CSVEGWLGQGARETQYF. The CDR3 DNA follows: TGCAGCGTTGAAGGGTGGCTGGGACAGGGGGCGCGGGAGACCCAGTACTTC. J is TRBJ2-5 and V is TRBV29-1; 12 bases map to TRBD1. CDR1 is SQVTM, CDR2 ANQGSEA, per germline. The V gene end was trimmed by 1 base and the J gene end by 5 bases; junction bases not matched to a gene: 11. This CDR3 is built from 17 residues.

The V call is TRBV7-6, the J call TRBJ2-3; 8 bases line up with TRBD1. The V gene's germline CDR1 is SGHVS and CDR2 FNYEAQ. The V segment lost 5 bases and the J segment 6 bases; nucleotides outside the gene matches: 13. This CDR3 spans 16 amino acids. CDR3 DNA: TGTGCCAGCAGCCCCCGCCTCGGACAGGGTTTCGATACGCAGTATTTT. Encoded protein: CASSPRLGQGFDTQYF.

This clonotype was seen a handful of times. This sequence joins TRBV2 and TRBJ1-1; 7 bases align to TRBD1. Trimming at V came to 3 bases and at J to 4 bases, leaving 5 bases not matched to a gene. Germline V gene sequence: CDR1 SNHLY, CDR2 FYNNEI. CDR3 size: 14 residues. The CDR3 coding sequence is TGTGCCAGCAGTGAGACAGGGTTTGCCACTGAAGCTTTCTTT. Translation gives CASSETGFATEAFF.

The chain carries TRBV11-2 and TRBJ1-3; TRBD1 is a possible D gene (5 bases). V lost 0 bases to trimming and J lost 4 bases, with 10 bases between them. Germline CDR1 SGHAT, CDR2 FQNNGV. This CDR3 is 15 amino acids long. This chain's CDR3 is CASSLEGQLGNTIYF. In DNA, the CDR3 is TGTGCCAGCAGCTTAGAGGGGCAGCTCGGAAACACCATATATTTT.

The chain links TRBV7-3 to TRBJ2-7; D gene uncertain. V was clipped by 0 bases and J by 3 bases, with 6 bases between them. Germline CDR1 and CDR2: SGHTA and FQGTGA. The length of the CDR3 is 13 residues. The CDR3 DNA reads as TGTGCCAGCAGCTTAACTCCGGACTACGAGCAGTACTTC. Amino acid sequence: CASSLTPDYEQYF.

This clonotype was recorded at least ten times. V is TRBV7-2 and J is TRBJ2-3; no clear D gene. Germline V CDR1 and CDR2: SGHTA, FQGNSA. V lost 5 bases to trimming and J lost 2 bases, with 11 bases between them. The CDR3 length is 14 residues. The chain's CDR3 is CASSPNAHTDTQYF. The DNA for the CDR3 is TGTGCCAGCAGCCCCAACGCACACACAGATACGCAGTATTTT.

This clonotype was picked up a small number of times. The V gene is TRBV7-2, the J gene TRBJ2-7, with D unclear. CDR3 size: 14 residues. CDR1 is SGHTA, CDR2 FQGNSA, per germline. V lost 1 base and J 3 bases, leaving 10 bases between the germline ends. The CDR3 protein is CASSLEAGYYEQYF. The CDR3 nucleotides read TGTGCCAGCAGCTTAGAAGCAGGCTACTACGAGCAGTACTTC.

This clonotype was counted many times. The V call is TRBV19, the J call TRBJ2-3; D is possibly TRBD1 (6 bases). Trimming cost V 5 bases and J 0 bases, with 15 bases left between them. CDR3 length equals 16 residues. Germline CDR1 LNHDA, CDR2 SQIVND (reference sequence). CDR3 protein: CASSEGQLSSTDTQYF. CDR3 nucleotide sequence: TGTGCCAGTAGTGAAGGACAGCTTTCTAGCACAGATACGCAGTATTTT.

This clonotype showed up many times. The V gene is TRBV2, the J gene TRBJ1-5; D is unresolved. The CDR3 loop spans 13 amino acids. Germline V gene data show CDR1 as SNHLY and CDR2 as FYNNEI. Trimming cost V 5 bases and J 4 bases, with 9 bases left between them. The CDR3 loop is CASSLYSNQPQHF. As DNA, the CDR3 is TGTGCCAGCAGTCTCTACTCTAATCAGCCCCAGCATTTT.

At least ten counts were recorded for this clonotype. The chain recombines TRBV10-3 with TRBJ1-2, with D maybe TRBD1 (6 bases). Per germline, CDR1 ENHRY and CDR2 SYGVKD. V was cut by 9 bases and J by 7 bases, with 18 bases left in between. This CDR3 is 13 amino acids long. The CDR3 loop reads CAINTGQGSGYTF. The CDR3 DNA sequence: TGTGCCATAAATACTGGGCAGGGGAGTGGCTACACCTTC.